This section outlines one T cell receptor beta chain sequence together with its context. Its antigen is unknown. Generated by immunoSEQ multiplex PCR, the TCRdb table keeps only in-frame clones and is missing some. The data contain more than 100,000 clones, 92% of them seen just once; the ten biggest clones take up 14% to 15%. These data are taken from a study of T cell responses to AZD1222 COVID-19 vaccine. On the study more broadly: The study pooled second doses at about 4 or about 12 weeks.

Regarding the study as a whole: Baseline seropositivity occurred in only a handful of AZD1222 recipients. The donors showed a predominance of white British ancestry and of females, with possible underestimation of clonal diversity.

V shed 0 bases and J 9 bases; nucleotides not matched to a gene: 5. CDR1 and CDR2 (germline): LGHNA, YNFKEQ. This CDR3 has 15 residues. The clonotype was recovered from an adult in good health. This chain connects TRBV4-2 to TRBJ2-1, with TRBD2 identical over 10 bases. Sequencing used peripheral blood, obtained on day 0 of AZD1222 vaccination. The CDR3 sequence is CASSQEVAGGSEQFF. CDR3 sequence (DNA): TGTGCCAGCAGCCAAGAAGTAGCGGGAGGTTCTGAGCAGTTCTTC.